The 6 T cell receptor beta chains reported below all come from one sample, sequenced in a study of T cell responses to AZD1222 COVID-19 vaccine. Generated by immunoSEQ multiplex PCR, the TCRdb table keeps only in-frame clones and is missing some. Of roughly 100,000 clones in the sample, 70% to 90% were seen once. The source was peripheral blood, collected on day 0 of AZD1222 vaccination. Receptors originate from an adult in good health.

This chain connects TRBV5-5 to TRBJ2-5, with D tentatively TRBD1 (6 bases). Germline V CDR1 and CDR2: SGHKS, YYEKEE (reference sequence). V lost 3 bases and J lost 2, with 11 bases in between. The CDR3 sequence is 14 residues long. CDR3 in DNA: TGTGCCAGCAGCTCCGGGACACCGCAAGAGACCCAGTACTTC. Translation gives CASSSGTPQETQYF.

This clone was detected a few times. The rearrangement uses TRBV19 and TRBJ2-1; 8 bases are a match to TRBD2. This CDR3 contains 14 residues. Trimming took 6 bases from V and 6 from J; bases not matched to a gene: 7. Germline V gene lookup returns CDR1 LNHDA and CDR2 SQIVND (reference sequence). The CDR3 loop is CASSITSGVNEQFF. The DNA of the CDR3 is TGTGCCAGTAGCATTACTAGCGGCGTCAATGAGCAGTTCTTC.

The V and J genes are TRBV2 and TRBJ1-1; D not certain. With 1 base removed from V and 3 bases from J, the gap between germline ends came to 6 bases. CDR1 and CDR2 (germline): SNHLY, FYNNEI. The CDR3 sequence is 13 residues long. The CDR3 protein is CASSEERDTEAFF. In DNA, the CDR3 is TGTGCCAGCAGTGAAGAACGAGACACTGAAGCTTTCTTT.

CDR3 sequence reads: CASSQAANTGELFF. CDR3 DNA: TGCGCCAGCAGCCAAGCAGCGAACACCGGGGAGCTGTTTTTT. This rearrangement joins TRBV4-1 to TRBJ2-2; D is undetermined. Trimming left V 1 base short and J 0 bases short, with 3 bases between. Looked up from germline, CDR1 is MGHRA and CDR2 is YSYEKL. The CDR3 runs to 14 residues.

As concerns this clone: Other nucleotide sequences from this sample produce the same CDR3. The chain joins TRBV19 to TRBJ2-1, with D unclear. This CDR3 contains 14 residues. V was trimmed by 3 bases and J by 0 bases, leaving 6 bases between them. Germline-derived CDR1 and CDR2 are LNHDA and SQIVND (reference sequence). The CDR3 reads CASSMGSSYNEQFF. The CDR3, as DNA: TGTGCCAGTAGTATGGGTAGCTCCTACAATGAGCAGTTCTTC.

This clone was seen once. This sequence joins TRBV28 and TRBJ1-5; 11 bases align to TRBD1. The V gene's germline CDR1 is MDHEN and CDR2 SYDVKM. This CDR3 has 15 residues. Trimming at V came to 5 bases and at J to 7 bases, leaving 7 bases not matched to a gene. The CDR3: CASSIRDRGAQPQHF. CDR3 bases: TGTGCCAGCAGTATCCGGGACAGGGGGGCCCAGCCCCAGCATTTT. Looking up the rest from reference TRBV28 and TRBJ1-5 gives the full variable domain: DVKVTQSSRYLVKRTGEKVFLECVQDMDHENMFWYRQDPGLGLRLIYFSYDVKMKEKGDIPEGYSVSREKKERFSLILESASTNQTSMYLCASSIRDRGAQPQHFGDGTRLSIL.